The 23 T cell receptor beta chains given below trace back to one sample, sequenced in a study of blood T cell repertoires in COVID-19. Using immunoSEQ multiplex PCR, the repertoire was profiled, and TCRdb retains in-frame clones only, with some absent. The sample lists roughly 340,000 clones; 85% to 90% were seen once. The sequencing input was peripheral blood. Every receptor here comes from a woman between 65 and 79 years old with COVID-19, enrolled during active disease.

With respect to this clone: The sample carries other DNA sequences with the same CDR3. The chain carries TRBV27 and TRBJ2-7; 7 bases are shared with TRBD2. J was trimmed by 0 bases and V by 4 bases; bases with no gene match: 3. The CDR3 contains 14 residues. Germline-derived CDR1 and CDR2 are MNHEY and SMNVEV (reference sequence). The CDR3 DNA is TGTGCCAGCAGTTGGGGGGGGAGCTCCTACGAGCAGTACTTC. It specifies CASSWGGSSYEQYF.

The chain couples TRBV24-1 to TRBJ1-1; TRBD1 aligns across 9 bases. With 3 bases clipped from V and 1 base from J, the junction kept 5 bases outside the gene matches. The CDR3 runs to 16 residues. CDR1 is KGHDR, CDR2 SFDVKD, per germline. The CDR3 spells CATSDTGGRGNTEAFF. CDR3 sequence (DNA): TGTGCCACCAGTGATACAGGGGGCAGAGGGAACACTGAAGCTTTCTTT.

The chain is built from TRBV19 and TRBJ1-1; D perhaps matches TRBD1 (5 bases). The V and J ends lost 6 bases and 0 bases respectively, with 11 bases between them. The CDR3 totals 14 residues. Germline CDR1 reads LNHDA; CDR2 reads SQIVND (reference sequence). CDR3 nucleotide sequence: TGTGCCAGTAGCCCGGACACTTTGAACACTGAAGCTTTCTTT. The encoded protein is CASSPDTLNTEAFF. Supplemented by reference TRBV19 and TRBJ1-1, the full variable domain reads DGGITQSPKYLFRKEGQNVTLSCEQNLNHDAMYWYRQDPGQGLRLIYYSQIVNDFQKGDIAEGYSVSREKKESFPLTVTSAQKNPTAFYLCASSPDTLNTEAFFGQGTRLTVV.

This chain connects TRBV7-9 to TRBJ1-1; 10 bases agree with TRBD1. The CDR3 has 18 amino acids. V gave up 1 base and J gave up 0 bases; unmatched junction bases: 8. Germline CDR1 is SEHNR and CDR2 is FQNEAQ (reference sequence). Here the CDR3 reads CASSLGSSTGGLNTEAFF. For the CDR3, the DNA is TGTGCCAGCAGCTTAGGATCTTCGACAGGGGGCTTGAACACTGAAGCTTTCTTT. The full variable domain, with the rest looked up from reference TRBV7-9 and TRBJ1-1, is DTGVSQNPRHKITKRGQNVTFRCDPISEHNRLYWYRQTLGQGPEFLTYFQNEAQLEKSRLLSDRFSAERPKGSFSTLEIQRTEQGDSAMYLCASSLGSSTGGLNTEAFFGQGTRLTVV.

In nucleotides, the CDR3 is TGTGCCAGCAGCTCCTTCAGACAGAAGGTAGAAGCTTTCTTT. Its protein is CASSSFRQKVEAFF. The chain recombines TRBV11-2 with TRBJ1-1; D is perhaps TRBD1 (5 bases). The germline CDR1 and CDR2 sequences are SGHAT and FQNNGV. The CDR3 contains 14 residues. Trimming stripped 4 bases from V and 8 bases from J, with 17 bases between.

This clone was seen once. The chain combines TRBV10-3 with TRBJ1-2; 8 bases map to TRBD1. Germline assignment: CDR1 ENHRY and CDR2 SYGVKD. This CDR3 contains 15 residues. V lost 0 bases and J lost 8; bases outside the gene matches: 8. For the CDR3, the DNA is TGTGCCATCAGTGAGTCGTTCTTGACAGGGGCCGGCTACACCTTC. Amino acid sequence: CAISESFLTGAGYTF.

The chain recombines TRBV5-1 with TRBJ1-1; D is unclear. The CDR3 is 12 residues long. Germline CDR1 reads SGHRS; CDR2 reads YFSETQ. Deletions cut 6 bases from V and 1 base from J, with 7 bases between. CDR3 nucleotide sequence: TGCGCCAGCACCTGGGCGAACACTGAAGCTTTCTTT. Translating it yields CASTWANTEAFF. Variable domain in full (rest from reference TRBV5-1 and TRBJ1-1): KAGVTQTPRYLIKTRGQQVTLSCSPISGHRSVSWYQQTPGQGLQFLFEYFSETQRNKGNFPGRFSGRQFSNSRSEMNVSTLELGDSALYLCASTWANTEAFFGQGTRLTVV.

This chain links TRBV6-5 with TRBJ2-3, with 7 nucleotides matching TRBD1. CDR1 is MNHEY and CDR2 is SVGAGI in the germline V gene. V was clipped by 5 bases and J by 0 bases; unmatched bases: 2. The CDR3 sequence is 14 residues long. CDR3: CASSRTGSTDTQYF. CDR3 bases: TGTGCCAGCAGTAGGACAGGTAGCACAGATACGCAGTATTTT.

This CDR3 reads CASSSWTGLFYEQYF. The CDR3 nucleotides are TGTGCCAGCAGCAGTTGGACAGGGTTATTCTACGAGCAGTACTTC. V and J are TRBV21-1 and TRBJ2-7; TRBD1 was called by the table and not checked on the DNA. TRBV21-1 is an annotated pseudogene. This CDR3 contains 15 residues.

This clone was seen a single time. The rearrangement links TRBV27 to TRBJ2-3; TRBD2 aligns across 11 bases. After removal of 2 bases from V and 6 bases from J, the junction contained 19 bases not matched to a gene. Germline V gene sequence: CDR1 MNHEY, CDR2 SMNVEV (reference sequence). CDR3 length: 20 residues. This CDR3 is CASSLQWLAGGERGSDTQYF. The DNA for the CDR3 is TGTGCCAGCAGTTTACAGTGGCTAGCGGGGGGCGAACGGGGATCGGATACGCAGTATTTT.

This sequence joins TRBV19 and TRBJ2-2; the match to TRBD1 covers 7 bases. The CDR3 has 14 amino acids. Germline lookup yields CDR1 LNHDA and CDR2 SQIVND (reference sequence). With V trimmed by 11 bases and J by 4 bases, 10 bases remained unmatched. This CDR3 is CASNRQGGTGELFF. In nucleotides, the CDR3 is TGTGCCTCAAACCGACAGGGTGGCACCGGGGAGCTGTTTTTT.

The chain recombines TRBV2 with TRBJ2-7; possibly TRBD1 for D (5 bases). Between the trimmed V and J ends, which lost 3 bases and 2 bases, there was a span of 8 bases. Germline CDR1 and CDR2: SNHLY and FYNNEI. The CDR3 spans 13 residues. In DNA form, the CDR3 reads TGTGCCAGCAGTGAGGACATGGCCTACGAGCAGTACTTC. This encodes CASSEDMAYEQYF.

The rearrangement joins TRBV6-5 to TRBJ1-3; the D gene is possibly TRBD1 (6 bases). V lost 6 bases, J lost 0 bases, and 12 bases lay in between. The CDR3 contains 15 residues. The V gene's germline CDR1 is MNHEY and CDR2 SVGAGI. CDR3 protein: CASSQTGLSGNTIYF. CDR3 nucleotides: TGTGCCAGCAGCCAGACAGGCCTCTCTGGAAACACCATATATTTT.

The V call is TRBV5-6, the J call TRBJ1-1, with TRBD1 matching over 7 bases. Germline V gene sequence: CDR1 SGHDT, CDR2 YYEEEE. CDR3 length: 15 amino acids. The V gene end was trimmed by 1 base and the J gene end by 2 bases; junction bases not matched to a gene: 5. The CDR3 nucleotides are TGTGCCAGCAGCTTGACGGCAGGGGGAAACACTGAAGCTTTCTTT. It encodes CASSLTAGGNTEAFF.

This sequence joins TRBV28 and TRBJ1-5; tentatively, D is TRBD1 (5 bases). Trimming took off 7 bases at V and 5 bases at J, with 15 bases between the two ends. The germline CDR1 and CDR2 sequences are MDHEN and SYDVKM. CDR3 length: 14 amino acids. The CDR3 DNA sequence: TGTGCCAGCACCCTAATCCAGGGTGATCAGCCCCAGCATTTT. Its protein product is CASTLIQGDQPQHF. The entire variable domain, with the rest obtained from reference TRBV28 and TRBJ1-5, is as follows: DVKVTQSSRYLVKRTGEKVFLECVQDMDHENMFWYRQDPGLGLRLIYFSYDVKMKEKGDIPEGYSVSREKKERFSLILESASTNQTSMYLCASTLIQGDQPQHFGDGTRLSIL.

The V and J genes are TRBV2 and TRBJ1-1, with D uncertain. The CDR3 is 17 amino acids. Between the trimmed V and J ends, which lost 7 bases and 1 base, there was a span of 22 bases. CDR1 and CDR2 from the germline V gene are SNHLY and FYNNEI. CDR3 in amino acids: CASTGGKGWITNTEAFF. The CDR3 bases are TGTGCCAGCACGGGAGGGAAGGGTTGGATAACGAACACTGAAGCTTTCTTT. The full variable domain, in which reference TRBV2 and TRBJ1-1 provide the parts outside the CDR3, is EPEVTQTPSHQVTQMGQEVILRCVPISNHLYFYWYRQILGQKVEFLVSFYNNEISEKSEIFDDQFSVERPDGSNFTLKIRSTKLEDSAMYFCASTGGKGWITNTEAFFGQGTRLTVV.

The V call is TRBV30, the J call TRBJ1-6; D uncertain. The CDR3 totals 13 residues. In germline, CDR1 is GTSNPN, CDR2 SVGIG (reference sequence). The germline V and J ends were trimmed by 1 base and 6 bases, with 7 bases remaining between them. The CDR3 DNA reads as TGTGCCTGGAGTGAACAGACTAATTCACCCCTCCACTTT. Translating it yields CAWSEQTNSPLHF.

The V gene is TRBV21-1, the J gene TRBJ1-5. TRBV21-1 is a documented pseudogene. This CDR3 contains 18 residues. The CDR3 nucleotides read TGTGCCAGCAGCAAAGGGGGAGAGGGCCCTTATAGCAATCAGCCCCAGCATTTT. This gives the protein CASSKGGEGPYSNQPQHF.

The V and J genes are TRBV4-1 and TRBJ2-7; possibly TRBD2 for D (7 bases). Trimming stripped 3 bases from V and 2 bases from J, with 23 bases between. CDR1 and CDR2 (germline): MGHRA, YSYEKL. The CDR3 has 18 amino acids. CDR3 DNA sequence: TGCGCCAGCAGCCACCCACTCCGGGGCGGGGGCCACACCTACGAGCAGTACTTC. This translates into CASSHPLRGGGHTYEQYF.

V usage is TRBV7-2 and J usage is TRBJ1-1; D possibly corresponds to TRBD1 (5 bases). Germline V lookup: CDR1 SGHTA, CDR2 FQGNSA. The CDR3 totals 14 residues. V shed 3 bases and J shed 5 bases, with 13 bases lying between them. The CDR3 reads CASSLDTGRTEAFF. In nucleotides, the CDR3 is TGTGCCAGCAGCTTGGACACAGGACGTACTGAAGCTTTCTTT.

The chain uses TRBV9 and TRBJ2-7; 10 positions match TRBD2. The ends lost 4 bases at V and 4 bases at J; junction bases unmatched: 5. CDR3 length: 14 residues. Germline V gives CDR1 SGDLS, CDR2 YYNGEE. In DNA, the CDR3 is TGTGCCAGCAGCCCCTCACTAGCGGGGTACGAGCAGTACTTC. It encodes CASSPSLAGYEQYF.

The J gene is TRBJ2-1, the V gene TRBV5-1; 9 positions match TRBD1. CDR1 and CDR2 (germline): SGHRS, YFSETQ. The CDR3 sequence is 16 residues long. The J segment lost 5 bases and the V segment lost 1 base, leaving 7 bases of the junction unmatched. CDR3 loop: CASSLYYRGRDNEQFF. The CDR3 DNA is TGCGCCAGCAGCTTGTATTACAGGGGGCGGGACAATGAGCAGTTCTTC.

V is TRBV5-4 and J is TRBJ1-1; perhaps TRBD1 as D (6 bases). Germline CDR1 and CDR2: SGHNT and YYREEE (reference sequence). The CDR3 is 17 amino acids. Trimming removed 4 bases at V and 3 bases at J, with 22 bases between. In DNA form, the CDR3 reads TGTGCCAGCAGCCGGACAGCTTCACGGACCGAACACACTGAAGCTTTCTTT. It translates to CASSRTASRTEHTEAFF.